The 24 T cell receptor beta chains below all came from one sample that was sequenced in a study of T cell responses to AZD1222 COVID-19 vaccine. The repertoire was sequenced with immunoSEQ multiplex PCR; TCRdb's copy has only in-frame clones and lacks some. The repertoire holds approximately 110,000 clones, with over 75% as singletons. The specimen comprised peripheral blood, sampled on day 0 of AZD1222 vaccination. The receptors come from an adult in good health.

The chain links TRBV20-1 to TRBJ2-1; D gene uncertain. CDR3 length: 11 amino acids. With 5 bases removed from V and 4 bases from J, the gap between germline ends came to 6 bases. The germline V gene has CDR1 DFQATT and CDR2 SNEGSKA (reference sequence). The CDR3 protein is CSAASYNEQFF. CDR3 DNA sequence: TGCAGTGCTGCGTCATACAATGAGCAGTTCTTC.

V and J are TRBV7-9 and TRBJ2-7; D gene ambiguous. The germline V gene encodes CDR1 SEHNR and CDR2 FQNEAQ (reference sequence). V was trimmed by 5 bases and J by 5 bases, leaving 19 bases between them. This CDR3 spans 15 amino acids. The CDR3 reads CASSPQPWVGHEQYF. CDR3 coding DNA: TGTGCCAGCAGCCCGCAACCGTGGGTTGGGCACGAGCAGTACTTC.

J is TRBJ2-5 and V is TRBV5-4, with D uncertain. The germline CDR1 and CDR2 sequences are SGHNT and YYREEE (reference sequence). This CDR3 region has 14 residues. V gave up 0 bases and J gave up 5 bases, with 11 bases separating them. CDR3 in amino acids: CASSLDNFPETQYF. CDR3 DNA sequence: TGTGCCAGCAGCTTGGACAACTTCCCCGAGACCCAGTACTTC.

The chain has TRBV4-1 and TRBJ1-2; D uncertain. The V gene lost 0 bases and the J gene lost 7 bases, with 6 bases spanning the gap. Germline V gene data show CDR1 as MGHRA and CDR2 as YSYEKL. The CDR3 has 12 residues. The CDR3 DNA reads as TGCGCCAGCAGCCAAGATTGGGGTGGCTACACCTTC. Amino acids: CASSQDWGGYTF.

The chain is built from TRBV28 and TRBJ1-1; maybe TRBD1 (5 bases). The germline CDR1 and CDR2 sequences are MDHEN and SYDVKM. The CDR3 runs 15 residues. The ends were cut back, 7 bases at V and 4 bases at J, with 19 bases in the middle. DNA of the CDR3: TGTGCCAGCACCAAAATCCGGGGGGAAGGCACTGAAGCTTTCTTT. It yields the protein CASTKIRGEGTEAFF. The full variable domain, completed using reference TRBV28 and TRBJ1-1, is DVKVTQSSRYLVKRTGEKVFLECVQDMDHENMFWYRQDPGLGLRLIYFSYDVKMKEKGDIPEGYSVSREKKERFSLILESASTNQTSMYLCASTKIRGEGTEAFFGQGTRLTVV.

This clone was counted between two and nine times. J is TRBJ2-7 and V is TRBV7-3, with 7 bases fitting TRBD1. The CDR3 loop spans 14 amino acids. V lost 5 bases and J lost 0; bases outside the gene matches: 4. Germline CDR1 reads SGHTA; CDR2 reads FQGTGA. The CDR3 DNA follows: TGTGCCAGCAGCCGACAGGGTGGCTCCTACGAGCAGTACTTC. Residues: CASSRQGGSYEQYF.

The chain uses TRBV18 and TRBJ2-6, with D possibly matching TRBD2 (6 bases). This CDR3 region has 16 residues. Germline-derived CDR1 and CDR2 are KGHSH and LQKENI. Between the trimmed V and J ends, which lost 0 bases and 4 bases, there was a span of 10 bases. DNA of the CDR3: TGTGCCAGCTCACCACCGGAGGGCAGGGGGGCCAACGTCCTGACTTTC. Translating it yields CASSPPEGRGANVLTF.

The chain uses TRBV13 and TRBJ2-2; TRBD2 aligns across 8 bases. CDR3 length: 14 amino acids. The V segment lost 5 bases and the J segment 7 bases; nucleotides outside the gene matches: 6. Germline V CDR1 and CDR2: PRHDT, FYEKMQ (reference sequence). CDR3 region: CASSLRGGSGELFF. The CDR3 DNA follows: TGTGCCAGCAGCCTCCGGGGGGGAAGCGGGGAGCTGTTTTTT. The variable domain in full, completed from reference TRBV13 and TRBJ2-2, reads AAGVIQSPRHLIKEKRETATLKCYPIPRHDTVYWYQQGPGQDPQFLISFYEKMQSDKGSIPDRFSAQQFSDYHSELNMSSLELGDSALYFCASSLRGGSGELFFGEGSRLTVL.

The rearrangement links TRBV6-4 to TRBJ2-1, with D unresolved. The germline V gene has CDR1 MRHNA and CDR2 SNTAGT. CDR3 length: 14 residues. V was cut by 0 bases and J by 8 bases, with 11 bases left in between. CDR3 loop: CASSDSPLSDEQFF. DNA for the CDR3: TGTGCCAGCAGTGACTCGCCACTTTCCGATGAGCAGTTCTTC.

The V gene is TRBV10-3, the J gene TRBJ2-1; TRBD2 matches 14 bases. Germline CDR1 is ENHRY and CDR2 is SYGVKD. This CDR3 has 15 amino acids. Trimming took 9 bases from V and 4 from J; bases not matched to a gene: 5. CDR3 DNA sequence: TGTGCCATAGGGACTAGCGGGGGCCGTTACAATGAGCAGTTCTTC. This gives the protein CAIGTSGGRYNEQFF.

CDR3 sequence: CSASGFGVRQETQYF. Here the CDR3 DNA reads TGCAGTGCTAGTGGTTTCGGGGTGAGGCAAGAGACCCAGTACTTC. The rearrangement links TRBV20-1 to TRBJ2-5; D perhaps matches TRBD2 (5 bases). The CDR3 sequence is 15 residues long. The germline V gene has CDR1 DFQATT and CDR2 SNEGSKA (reference sequence). Trimming left V 3 bases short and J 2 bases short, with 16 bases between.

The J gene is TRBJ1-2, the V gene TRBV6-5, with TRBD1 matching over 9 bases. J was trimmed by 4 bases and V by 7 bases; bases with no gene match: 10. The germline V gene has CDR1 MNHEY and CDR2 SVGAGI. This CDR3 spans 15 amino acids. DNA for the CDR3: TGTGCCAGCATTCCTTCGGACAGGGGCGGCTATGGCTACACCTTC. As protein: CASIPSDRGGYGYTF.

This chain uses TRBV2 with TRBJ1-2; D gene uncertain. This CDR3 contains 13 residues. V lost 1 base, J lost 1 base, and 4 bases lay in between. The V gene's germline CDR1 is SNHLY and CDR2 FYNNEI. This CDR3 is CASSEGHNYGYTF. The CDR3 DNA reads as TGTGCCAGCAGTGAAGGGCATAACTATGGCTACACCTTC.

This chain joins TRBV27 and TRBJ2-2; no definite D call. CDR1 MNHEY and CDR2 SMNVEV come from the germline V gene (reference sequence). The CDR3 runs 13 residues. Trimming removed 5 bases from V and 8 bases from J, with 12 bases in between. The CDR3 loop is CASSVGEGGELFF. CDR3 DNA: TGTGCCAGCAGTGTGGGCGAAGGAGGGGAGCTGTTTTTT.

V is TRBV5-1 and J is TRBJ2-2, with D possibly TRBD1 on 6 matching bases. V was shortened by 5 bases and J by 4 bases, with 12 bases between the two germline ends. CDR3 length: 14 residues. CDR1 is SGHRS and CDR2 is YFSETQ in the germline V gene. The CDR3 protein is CASRVGASTGELFF. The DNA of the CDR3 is TGCGCCAGCAGGGTGGGGGCTAGCACCGGGGAGCTGTTTTTT.

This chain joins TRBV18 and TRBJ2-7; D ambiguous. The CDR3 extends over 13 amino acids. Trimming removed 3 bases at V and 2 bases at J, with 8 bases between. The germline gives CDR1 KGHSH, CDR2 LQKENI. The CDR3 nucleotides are TGTGCCAGCTCACCTCAGAAAGCCTACGAGCAGTACTTC. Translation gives CASSPQKAYEQYF.

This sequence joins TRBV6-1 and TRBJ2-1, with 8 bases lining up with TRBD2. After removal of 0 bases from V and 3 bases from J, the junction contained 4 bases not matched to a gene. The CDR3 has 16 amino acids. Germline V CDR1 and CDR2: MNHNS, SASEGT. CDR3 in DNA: TGTGCCAGCAGTGAAGCCCGGGGGGGGCTCTACAATGAGCAGTTCTTC. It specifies CASSEARGGLYNEQFF.

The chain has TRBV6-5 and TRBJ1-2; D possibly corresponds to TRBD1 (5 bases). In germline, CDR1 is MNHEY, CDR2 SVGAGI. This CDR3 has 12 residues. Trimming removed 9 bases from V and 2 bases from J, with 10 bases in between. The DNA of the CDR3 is TGTGCCAGTCAAGGGGCAAACTATGGCTACACCTTC. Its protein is CASQGANYGYTF.

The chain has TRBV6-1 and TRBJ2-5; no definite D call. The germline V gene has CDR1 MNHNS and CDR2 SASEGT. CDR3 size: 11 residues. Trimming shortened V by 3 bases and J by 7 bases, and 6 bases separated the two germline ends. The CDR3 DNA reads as TGTGCCAGCAGTGATCTATGGACCCAGTACTTC. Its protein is CASSDLWTQYF.

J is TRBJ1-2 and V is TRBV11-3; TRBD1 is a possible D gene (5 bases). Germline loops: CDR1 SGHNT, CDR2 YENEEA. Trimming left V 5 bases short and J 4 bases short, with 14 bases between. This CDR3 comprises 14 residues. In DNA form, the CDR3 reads TGTGCCAGCAGCGCCCGGGAGGGGACCTATGGCTACACCTTC. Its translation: CASSAREGTYGYTF.

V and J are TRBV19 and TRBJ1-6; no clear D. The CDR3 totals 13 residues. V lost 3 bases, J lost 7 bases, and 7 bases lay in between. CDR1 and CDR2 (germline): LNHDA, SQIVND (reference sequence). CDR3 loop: CASSMRQNSPLHF. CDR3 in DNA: TGTGCCAGTAGTATGAGGCAGAATTCACCCCTCCACTTT.

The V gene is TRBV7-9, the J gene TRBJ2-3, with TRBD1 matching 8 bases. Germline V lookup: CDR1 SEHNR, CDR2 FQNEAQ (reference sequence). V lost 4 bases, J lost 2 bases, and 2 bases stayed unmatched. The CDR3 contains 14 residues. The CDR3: CASSWDRLTDTQYF. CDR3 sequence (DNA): TGTGCCAGCAGCTGGGACAGGCTCACAGATACGCAGTATTTT.

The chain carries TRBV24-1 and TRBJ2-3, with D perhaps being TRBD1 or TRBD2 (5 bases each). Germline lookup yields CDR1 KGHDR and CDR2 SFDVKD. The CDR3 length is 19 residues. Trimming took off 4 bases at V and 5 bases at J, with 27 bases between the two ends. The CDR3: CATSDPRTRGKGNLDTQYF. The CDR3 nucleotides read TGTGCCACCAGTGACCCCCGGACCCGGGGCAAAGGGAACCTAGATACGCAGTATTTT.

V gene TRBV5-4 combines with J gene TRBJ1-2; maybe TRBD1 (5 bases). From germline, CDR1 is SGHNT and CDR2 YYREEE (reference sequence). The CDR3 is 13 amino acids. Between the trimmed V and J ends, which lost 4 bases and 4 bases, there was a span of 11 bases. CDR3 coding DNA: TGTGCCAGCAGCGGAGGGGAATTCTATGGCTACACCTTC. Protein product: CASSGGEFYGYTF.